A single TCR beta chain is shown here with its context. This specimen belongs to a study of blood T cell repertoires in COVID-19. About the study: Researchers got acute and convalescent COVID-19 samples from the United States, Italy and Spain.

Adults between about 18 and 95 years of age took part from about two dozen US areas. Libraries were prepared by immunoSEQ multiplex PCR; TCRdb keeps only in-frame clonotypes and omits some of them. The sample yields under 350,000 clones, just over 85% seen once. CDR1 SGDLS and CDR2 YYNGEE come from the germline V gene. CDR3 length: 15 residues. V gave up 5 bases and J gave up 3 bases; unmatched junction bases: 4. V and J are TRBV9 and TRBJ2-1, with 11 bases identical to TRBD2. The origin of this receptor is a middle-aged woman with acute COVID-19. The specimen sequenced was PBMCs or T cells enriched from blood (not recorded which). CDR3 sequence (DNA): TGTGCCAGCAGTGACGGGACTAGCGGCTACAATGAGCAGTTCTTC. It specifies CASSDGTSGYNEQFF.